Below, 20 T cell receptor beta chains from the same sample are listed, as sequenced in a study of cytomegalovirus exposure and HLA in healthy donors. PCR used 60 Vbeta primers and 13 Jbeta primers. Generated by immunoSEQ multiplex PCR, the TCRdb table keeps only in-frame clones and is missing some. The repertoire consists of about 59,000 clones, with roughly 80% occurring once and the leading ten covering approximately 3.9%. Material for sequencing was PBMCs. Receptor source: a woman between 35 and 50 years old in good health and CMV-seronegative.

J is TRBJ2-7 and V is TRBV10-1; TRBD2 aligns across 7 bases. The CDR3 has 14 residues. The germline V gene encodes CDR1 WNHNN and CDR2 SYGVQD (reference sequence). Germline trimming cut 8 bases from V and 2 bases from J; bases unmatched to any gene: 9. CDR3 in amino acids: CASPTGGTTYEQYF. CDR3 DNA: TGCGCCAGCCCGACGGGGGGTACTACCTACGAGCAGTACTTC.

The genes are TRBV7-8 and TRBJ1-5; D ambiguous. Germline V lookup: CDR1 SGHVS, CDR2 FQNEAQ. The CDR3 consists of 15 residues. Trimming cost V 2 bases and J 1 base, with 9 bases left between them. This chain's CDR3 is CASSLSEASNQPQHF. As DNA, the CDR3 is TGTGCCAGCAGCTTATCTGAGGCGAGCAATCAGCCCCAGCATTTT.

With respect to this clone: A junction end diverges from the germline sequence, so it may reflect a read error. This chain connects TRBV7-3 to TRBJ2-5; D call uncertain. Germline-derived CDR1 and CDR2 are SGHTA and FQGTGA. The CDR3 runs to 13 residues. CDR3 DNA sequence: TGTGCCAGCAGCTTATCACCCCAAGAGGCCCAGTACTTC. Translation gives CASSLSPQEAQYF.

This chain uses TRBV6-5 with TRBJ2-1; tentative D call: TRBD2 (5 bases). Trimming cost V 5 bases and J 6 bases, with 17 bases left between them. The CDR3 covers 15 residues. CDR1 and CDR2 (germline): MNHEY, SVGAGI. The CDR3 nucleotides are TGTGCCAGCAGTACCCGGGGATTCCCCCCCAATGAGCAGTTCTTC. It codes for CASSTRGFPPNEQFF.

Here the CDR3 DNA reads TGTGCCAGCAGCTTAAGTGCGGCCCTTGCCCACACCATATATTTT. Its protein product is CASSLSAALAHTIYF. The chain carries TRBV7-3 and TRBJ1-3; D unclear. This CDR3 region has 15 residues. The V gene lost 1 base and the J gene lost 8 bases, with 15 bases spanning the gap. The germline CDR1 and CDR2 sequences are SGHTA and FQGTGA.

The CDR3 protein is CASSVTGTQYQETQYF. The CDR3 DNA is TGCGCCAGCAGCGTTACCGGGACACAGTACCAAGAGACCCAGTACTTC. The chain uses TRBV5-1 and TRBJ2-5; D is perhaps TRBD1 (6 bases). The CDR3 loop spans 16 amino acids. The germline gives CDR1 SGHRS, CDR2 YFSETQ. V was pared by 4 bases and J by 0 bases, with 16 bases between. Filled out from reference TRBV5-1 and TRBJ2-5, the complete variable domain reads KAGVTQTPRYLIKTRGQQVTLSCSPISGHRSVSWYQQTPGQGLQFLFEYFSETQRNKGNFPGRFSGRQFSNSRSEMNVSTLELGDSALYLCASSVTGTQYQETQYFGPGTRLLVL.

The rearrangement links TRBV7-9 to TRBJ1-1; D is undetermined. V was trimmed by 2 bases and J by 1 base, leaving 8 bases between them. The CDR3 covers 14 residues. Per the germline V gene, CDR1 is SEHNR and CDR2 is FQNEAQ (reference sequence). CDR3 residues: CASSLQAGNTEAFF. CDR3 DNA sequence: TGTGCCAGCAGCTTACAGGCGGGGAACACTGAAGCTTTCTTT.

The chain employs TRBV7-6 and TRBJ1-5; unclear D gene. This CDR3 is built from 14 residues. The germline gives CDR1 SGHVS, CDR2 FNYEAQ. V lost 5 bases to trimming and J lost 7 bases, with 15 bases between them. The CDR3 spells CASSADSSNQPQHF. The CDR3 region has the DNA TGTGCCAGCAGCGCGGACTCCTCTAACCAGCCCCAGCATTTT.

A single count supports this clone. The rearrangement links TRBV10-3 to TRBJ1-5, with D maybe TRBD1 (5 bases). The CDR3 extends over 14 amino acids. The V gene's germline CDR1 is ENHRY and CDR2 SYGVKD. V was shortened by 6 bases and J by 7 bases, with 16 bases between the two germline ends. The CDR3: CAIRAGGEEQPQHF. Here the CDR3 DNA reads TGTGCCATCAGGGCTGGGGGGGAGGAACAGCCCCAGCATTTT.

The chain joins TRBV5-1 to TRBJ1-3; 7 bases map to TRBD1. Trimming at V came to 0 bases and at J to 2 bases, leaving 2 bases not matched to a gene. The CDR3 extends over 15 amino acids. CDR1 SGHRS and CDR2 YFSETQ come from the germline V gene. This CDR3 reads CASSLVQGAGNTIYF. CDR3 in DNA: TGCGCCAGCAGCTTGGTTCAGGGGGCTGGAAACACCATATATTTT.

This chain joins TRBV2 and TRBJ1-2; 9 nucleotides align to TRBD1. The length of the CDR3 is 15 residues. J was trimmed by 2 bases and V by 7 bases; bases with no gene match: 8. Germline lookup yields CDR1 SNHLY and CDR2 FYNNEI. Here the CDR3 DNA reads TGTGCCAGCACTCCTGCAGGGACAGGGAACTATGGCTACACCTTC. Its translation: CASTPAGTGNYGYTF.

This chain links TRBV7-6 with TRBJ2-7; no reliable D call. From germline, CDR1 is SGHVS and CDR2 FNYEAQ. CDR3 size: 15 residues. V was shortened by 1 base and J by 0 bases, with 10 bases between the two germline ends. CDR3 amino acids: CASSLDPGNSYEQYF. The CDR3 DNA follows: TGTGCCAGCAGCTTAGATCCGGGTAACTCCTACGAGCAGTACTTC.

About this clone: At the DNA level, this CDR3 is encoded by other sequences in the same sample as well. The chain carries TRBV18 and TRBJ2-5, with D maybe TRBD1 (5 bases). The germline V gene encodes CDR1 KGHSH and CDR2 LQKENI. Deletions cut 3 bases from V and 2 bases from J, with 7 bases between. This CDR3 contains 13 residues. The CDR3 DNA reads as TGTGCCAGCTCACCGAGACAGCAAGAGACCCAGTACTTC. Amino acids: CASSPRQQETQYF. Filled out from reference TRBV18 and TRBJ2-5, the complete variable domain reads NAGVMQNPRHLVRRRGQEARLRCSPMKGHSHVYWYRQLPEEGLKFMVYLQKENIIDESGMPKERFSAEFPKEGPSILRIQQVVRGDSAAYFCASSPRQQETQYFGPGTRLLVL.

V is TRBV15 and J is TRBJ2-2; no clear D gene. V lost 1 base, J lost 2 bases, and 8 bases lay in between. CDR1 is LNHNV, CDR2 YYDKDF, per germline (reference sequence). The CDR3 contains 15 residues. The CDR3 is CATSRVGDNTGELFF. The CDR3 region has the DNA TGTGCCACCAGCAGAGTCGGAGATAACACCGGGGAGCTGTTTTTT.

Note on this clone: The sample has other DNA sequences that encode this CDR3 too. This sequence joins TRBV4-1 and TRBJ2-2, with D perhaps matching TRBD1 (6 bases). V was clipped by 1 base and J by 0 bases, with 6 bases between them. This CDR3 is 15 amino acids long. The germline gives CDR1 MGHRA, CDR2 YSYEKL. CDR3 DNA sequence: TGCGCCAGCAGCCAAGGGACAGCGAACACCGGGGAGCTGTTTTTT. As protein: CASSQGTANTGELFF.

This clone was observed a handful of times. The CDR3 DNA follows: TGTGCCAGCAGGGGACTGGGCGAAAAACTGTTTTTT. Translation gives CASRGLGEKLFF. The chain has TRBV2 and TRBJ1-4; tentative D call: TRBD1 (5 bases). Germline V gene sequence: CDR1 SNHLY, CDR2 FYNNEI. The CDR3 has 12 amino acids. Trimming left V 6 bases short and J 8 bases short, with 10 bases between.

The chain employs TRBV9 and TRBJ2-1; 7 bases map to TRBD2. CDR1 is SGDLS, CDR2 YYNGEE, per germline. The junction had 15 bases not matched to a gene; V was cut back by 4 bases and J by 8 bases. The CDR3 totals 16 residues. CDR3 residues: CASSPRVGPAGHEQFF. CDR3 in DNA: TGTGCCAGCAGCCCCCGGGTTGGGCCAGCGGGACATGAGCAGTTCTTC.

This chain links TRBV19 with TRBJ2-7; TRBD1 aligns across 7 bases. The germline CDR1 and CDR2 sequences are LNHDA and SQIVND (reference sequence). The CDR3 covers 12 residues. V was pared by 5 bases and J by 5 bases, with 3 bases of the junction left unmatched. The CDR3: CASSVTGHEQYF. The CDR3 bases are TGTGCCAGTAGTGTGACAGGGCACGAGCAGTACTTC.

The CDR3 nucleotides are TGTGCCAGCAGCTTAGGCGGTACTAGCGGGAGGTATTTT. Amino acids: CASSLGGTSGRYF. This rearrangement joins TRBV7-8 to TRBJ2-3, with 11 nucleotides matching TRBD2. The CDR3 covers 13 residues. J lost 14 bases, V lost 1 base, and 5 bases had no gene match. CDR1 and CDR2 from the germline V gene are SGHVS and FQNEAQ.

V and J are TRBV30 and TRBJ1-2, with D tentatively TRBD1 (5 bases). V was cut by 4 bases and J by 8 bases, with 14 bases left in between. Germline V gene data show CDR1 as GTSNPN and CDR2 as SVGIG (reference sequence). The CDR3 extends over 12 amino acids. For the CDR3, the DNA is TGTGCCTGGAAAGGGACTGCTAGGGGCTACACCTTC. Translation: CAWKGTARGYTF.